This TCR beta chain was sequenced in a study of T-cell memory formation after mild COVID-19. Via MiXCR, TCRdb re-called the 5' RACE reads, giving one row per CDR3 protein. The data hold approximately 260,000 distinct CDR3 sequences, with about 16% observed a single time. On this clonotype: Its specificity is unknown.

CDR1 DFQATT and CDR2 SNEGSKA come from the germline V gene (reference sequence). With 6 bases clipped from V and 1 base from J, the junction kept 6 bases outside the gene matches. This CDR3 has 15 amino acids. Findings of the study overall: Clonal second-wave expansions that peaked on day 37 had unconfirmed SARS-CoV-2 specificity. Clones which contracted sat mainly in CM and EM if CD4+, and in EMRA if CD8+.

The V gene is TRBV20-1, the J gene TRBJ2-5; TRBD2 agrees at 12 bases. This sequence originates from a man aged 18 to 35 who had mild COVID-19 (a few samples of this study predate the infection). Cell type and time point are not known. Sequencing used PBMCs or a T cell subset sorted from them (not recorded which). The DNA for the CDR3 is TGCAGTGCCCTGACTAGCGGGGGCCTCCAAGAGACCCAGTACTTC. It specifies CSALTSGGLQETQYF.